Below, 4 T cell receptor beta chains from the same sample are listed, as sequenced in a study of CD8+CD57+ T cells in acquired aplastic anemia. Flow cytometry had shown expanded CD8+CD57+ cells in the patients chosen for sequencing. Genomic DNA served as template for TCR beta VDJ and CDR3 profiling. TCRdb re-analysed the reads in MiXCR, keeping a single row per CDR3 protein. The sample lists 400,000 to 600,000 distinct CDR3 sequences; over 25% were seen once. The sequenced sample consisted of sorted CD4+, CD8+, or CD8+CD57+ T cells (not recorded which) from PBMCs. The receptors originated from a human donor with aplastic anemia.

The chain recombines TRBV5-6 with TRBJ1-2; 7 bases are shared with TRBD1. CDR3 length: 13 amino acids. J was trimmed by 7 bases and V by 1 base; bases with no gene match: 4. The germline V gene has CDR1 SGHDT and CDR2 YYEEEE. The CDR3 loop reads CASSLYRGPGYTF. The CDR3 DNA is TGTGCCAGCAGCTTGTACAGGGGACCTGGCTACACCTTC.

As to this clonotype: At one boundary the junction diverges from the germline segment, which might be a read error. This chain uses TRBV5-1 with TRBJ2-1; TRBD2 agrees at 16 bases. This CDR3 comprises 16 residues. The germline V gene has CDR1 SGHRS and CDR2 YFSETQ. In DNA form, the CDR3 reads TGTGCCAGCAGTCCCTGGGGACTAGCGGGGGGGTGTGGTGAGTTCTTC. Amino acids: CASSPWGLAGGCGEFF. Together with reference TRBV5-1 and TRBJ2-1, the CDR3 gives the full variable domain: KAGVTQTPRYLIKTRGQQVTLSCSPISGHRSVSWYQQTPGQGLQFLFEYFSETQRNKGNFPGRFSGRQFSNSRSEMNVSTLELGDSALYLCASSPWGLAGGCGEFFGPGTRLTVL.

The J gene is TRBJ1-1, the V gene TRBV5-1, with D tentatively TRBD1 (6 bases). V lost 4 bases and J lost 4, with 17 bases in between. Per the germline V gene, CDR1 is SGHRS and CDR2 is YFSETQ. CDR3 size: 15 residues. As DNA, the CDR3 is TGCGCCAGCAGCGCTCAGGGGCCTATTGCCACTGAAGCTTTCTTT. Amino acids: CASSAQGPIATEAFF.

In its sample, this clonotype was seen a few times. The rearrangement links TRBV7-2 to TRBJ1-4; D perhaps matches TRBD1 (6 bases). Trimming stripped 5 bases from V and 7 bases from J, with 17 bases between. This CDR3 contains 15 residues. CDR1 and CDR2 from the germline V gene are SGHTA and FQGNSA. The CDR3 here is CASSQDGRGFEKLFF. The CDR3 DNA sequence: TGTGCCAGCAGCCAAGATGGCAGGGGATTTGAAAAACTGTTTTTT.